The TCR beta chain under discussion was sequenced for a study of shared T cell receptors in the human thymus. Repertoires were generated with immunoSEQ multiplex PCR, while TCRdb's copy carries only in-frame clones and drops some. The sample gives hundreds of thousands of clones, around 89% of which show up once; approximately 0.01% is in the top ten. These data were also reused for a study on human thymus T cells. This second study says: All donors were healthy Finnish infants who were undergoing corrective surgery to treat congenital heart defects. Obtained as resections during corrective heart surgery, the thymus tissue was then studied. Thymic and blood repertoires appeared to carry a bias in their V and J gene usage. Related work found strong thymic repertoire overlap between unrelated individuals.

Sequencing used thymocytes. The sequence derives from a boy in the first two years of life with a congenital heart defect.

For the CDR3, the DNA is TGTGCCAGCAGCCAAGGGGCCAAGGTGGCCCAACGGTTCTTC. Amino acid sequence: CASSQGAKVAQRFF. This chain uses TRBV27 with TRBJ2-1; TRBD1 is a possible D gene (5 bases). V gave up 6 bases and J gave up 15 bases, with 24 bases separating them. Germline CDR1 MNHEY, CDR2 SMNVEV (reference sequence). The CDR3 spans 14 residues.